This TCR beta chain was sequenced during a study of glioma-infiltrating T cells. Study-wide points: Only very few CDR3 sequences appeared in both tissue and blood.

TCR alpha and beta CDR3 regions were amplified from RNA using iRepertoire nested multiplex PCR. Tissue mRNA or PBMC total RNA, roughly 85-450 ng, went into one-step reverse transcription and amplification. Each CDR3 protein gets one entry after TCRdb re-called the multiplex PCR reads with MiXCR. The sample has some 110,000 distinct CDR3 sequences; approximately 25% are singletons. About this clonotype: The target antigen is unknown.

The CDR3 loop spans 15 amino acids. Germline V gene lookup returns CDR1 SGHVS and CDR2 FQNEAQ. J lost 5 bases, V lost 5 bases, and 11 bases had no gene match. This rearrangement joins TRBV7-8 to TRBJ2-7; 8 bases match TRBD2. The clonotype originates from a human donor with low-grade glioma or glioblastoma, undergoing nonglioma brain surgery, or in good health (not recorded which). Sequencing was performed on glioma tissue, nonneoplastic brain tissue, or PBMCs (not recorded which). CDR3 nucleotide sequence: TGTGCCAGCAGCCCACGATGGCGGGAGGCAGACGAGCAGTACTTC. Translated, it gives CASSPRWREADEQYF.